This passage covers 21 T cell receptor beta chains from one sample sequenced in a study of blood T cell repertoires in COVID-19. The table came from immunoSEQ multiplex PCR; TCRdb's copy has only in-frame clones and leaves some out. Here the sample spans over 200,000 clones, about 88% being singletons. The sequencing input was peripheral blood. The receptors were gathered from a woman aged 55-69 years with acute or convalescent COVID-19.

The chain employs TRBV27 and TRBJ1-1; 7 positions match TRBD1. CDR1 is MNHEY, CDR2 SMNVEV, per germline (reference sequence). CDR3 length: 14 amino acids. V lost 3 bases to trimming and J lost 1 base; unmatched junction nucleotides: 2. The CDR3 region is CASSFRQGNTEAFF. The CDR3 nucleotides read TGTGCCAGCAGTTTTCGACAGGGGAACACTGAAGCTTTCTTT.

The chain recombines TRBV6-5 with TRBJ1-1; tentatively, D is TRBD1 (6 bases). This CDR3 spans 14 amino acids. Germline lookup yields CDR1 MNHEY and CDR2 SVGAGI. V lost 6 bases and J 0 bases, leaving 11 bases between the germline ends. The CDR3 spells CASSPTGMNTEAFF. The CDR3 bases are TGTGCCAGCAGCCCCACAGGGATGAACACTGAAGCTTTCTTT.

This chain uses TRBV9 with TRBJ1-4; no firm D call. This CDR3 spans 15 amino acids. With 0 bases removed from V and 1 base from J, the gap between germline ends came to 7 bases. The V gene's germline CDR1 is SGDLS and CDR2 YYNGEE. The CDR3 region is CASSVGPGTNEKLFF. The DNA for the CDR3 is TGTGCCAGCAGCGTAGGACCGGGAACTAATGAAAAACTGTTTTTT.

This sequence joins TRBV30 and TRBJ1-2, with a tentative D call TRBD1 (5 bases). With 3 bases removed from V and 8 bases from J, the gap between germline ends came to 13 bases. Germline CDR1 reads GTSNPN; CDR2 reads SVGIG (reference sequence). This CDR3 has 12 residues. The CDR3 nucleotides read TGTGCCTGGAGGCAGGGAAACCCGGGCTACACCTTC. Encoded protein: CAWRQGNPGYTF.

The chain couples TRBV21-1 to TRBJ1-1; the D call in the table, TRBD1, was not verified against the DNA. TRBV21-1 is a pseudogene locus. The CDR3 consists of 18 residues. CDR3 loop: CASSKTPGQGGRNTEAFF. The CDR3 DNA is TGTGCCAGCAGCAAAACACCGGGACAGGGGGGAAGAAACACTGAAGCTTTCTTT.

The J gene is TRBJ2-1, the V gene TRBV20-1; D call uncertain. Trimming pared 7 bases from V and 6 bases from J, leaving 10 bases between. Germline V gives CDR1 DFQATT, CDR2 SNEGSKA (reference sequence). The CDR3 runs 11 residues. CDR3 loop: CSGPRLNEQFF. The CDR3 DNA follows: TGCAGTGGCCCGCGGCTCAATGAGCAGTTCTTC.

The chain uses TRBV7-2 and TRBJ1-3, with a weak D call TRBD1 (5 bases). The V end was cut by 2 bases, the J end by 2 bases, with 10 bases between. CDR3 length: 15 residues. Per the germline V gene, CDR1 is SGHTA and CDR2 is FQGNSA. In DNA, the CDR3 is TGTGCCAGCAGCTTAAGTGCGACAGCTGGAAACACCATATATTTT. Its protein product is CASSLSATAGNTIYF.

The rearrangement uses TRBV12-3 or TRBV12-4 and TRBJ2-7, with D possibly TRBD2 on 5 matching bases. V lost 6 bases to trimming and J lost 3 bases, with 9 bases between them. This CDR3 is built from 12 residues. Written as DNA, the CDR3 is TGTGCCAGCAGGGAGGAGAACTACGAGCAGTACTTC. It specifies CASREENYEQYF.

This clone was seen just once. The V call is TRBV9, the J call TRBJ2-2; D not certain. The length of the CDR3 is 14 residues. CDR1 SGDLS and CDR2 YYNGEE come from the germline V gene. V was pared by 1 base and J by 5 bases, with 9 bases between. The CDR3 spells CASSVLGVTGELFF. CDR3 in DNA: TGTGCCAGCAGCGTATTAGGAGTAACCGGGGAGCTGTTTTTT.

The genes are TRBV15 and TRBJ2-1; 9 nucleotides match TRBD2. The germline V gene encodes CDR1 LNHNV and CDR2 YYDKDF (reference sequence). The CDR3 contains 15 residues. With V trimmed by 1 base and J by 6 bases, 4 bases remained unmatched. CDR3 region: CATSRVSGRSNEQFF. CDR3 nucleotide sequence: TGTGCCACCAGCAGAGTGAGCGGGAGGAGCAATGAGCAGTTCTTC. The whole variable domain, remainder taken from reference TRBV15 and TRBJ2-1, is DAMVIQNPRYQVTQFGKPVTLSCSQTLNHNVMYWYQQKSSQAPKLLFHYYDKDFNNEADTPDNFQSRRPNTSFCFLDIRSPGLGDTAMYLCATSRVSGRSNEQFFGPGTRLTVL.

The chain links TRBV18 to TRBJ1-1; possible D gene TRBD1, 5 bases. Per germline, CDR1 KGHSH and CDR2 LQKENI. The V end was cut by 3 bases, the J end by 0 bases, with 14 bases between. The CDR3 is made up of 16 amino acids. The CDR3 DNA follows: TGTGCCAGCTCACCGGCGAGGACACAGATGAACACTGAAGCTTTCTTT. Encoded protein: CASSPARTQMNTEAFF. Together with reference TRBV18 and TRBJ1-1, the CDR3 gives the full variable domain: NAGVMQNPRHLVRRRGQEARLRCSPMKGHSHVYWYRQLPEEGLKFMVYLQKENIIDESGMPKERFSAEFPKEGPSILRIQQVVRGDSAAYFCASSPARTQMNTEAFFGQGTRLTVV.

CDR3 loop: CASSDSFRDRRNEQFF. CDR3 nucleotide sequence: TGTGCCAGCAGTGACTCGTTCCGGGATCGACGGAATGAGCAGTTCTTC. The rearrangement uses TRBV6-4 and TRBJ2-1, with D possibly TRBD2 on 5 matching bases. The CDR3 length is 16 residues. V was pared by 0 bases and J by 7 bases, with 16 bases between. CDR1 and CDR2 (germline): MRHNA, SNTAGT.

A single count supports this clone. The rearrangement uses TRBV18 and TRBJ1-1; D gene ambiguous. V lost 1 base to trimming and J lost 0 bases, with 12 bases between them. Germline V lookup: CDR1 KGHSH, CDR2 LQKENI. CDR3 length equals 16 residues. The CDR3 spells CASSPRSNQVNTEAFF. The CDR3 region has the DNA TGTGCCAGCTCACCACGGTCTAATCAGGTGAACACTGAAGCTTTCTTT. Full variable domain (outside the CDR3, taken from reference TRBV18 and TRBJ1-1): NAGVMQNPRHLVRRRGQEARLRCSPMKGHSHVYWYRQLPEEGLKFMVYLQKENIIDESGMPKERFSAEFPKEGPSILRIQQVVRGDSAAYFCASSPRSNQVNTEAFFGQGTRLTVV.

Only one count was recorded for this clone. J is TRBJ1-1 and V is TRBV9; D uncertain. Germline CDR1 reads SGDLS; CDR2 reads YYNGEE. Between the trimmed V and J ends, which lost 3 bases and 3 bases, there was a span of 15 bases. The CDR3 has 15 residues. The CDR3 DNA follows: TGTGCCAGCAGCGCCCGAAGCACTTTTGACACTGAAGCTTTCTTT. It is translated as CASSARSTFDTEAFF.

The V gene is TRBV9, the J gene TRBJ1-2, with TRBD1 as a possible D gene (5 bases). Germline values: CDR1 SGDLS, CDR2 YYNGEE. CDR3 size: 15 residues. Deletions cut 0 bases from V and 6 bases from J, with 15 bases between. CDR3 bases: TGTGCCAGCAGCGTAGCCCCTAGTTGGGGGGATGGCTACACCTTC. This encodes CASSVAPSWGDGYTF. The full variable domain, its missing parts supplied by reference TRBV9 and TRBJ1-2, is DSGVTQTPKHLITATGQRVTLRCSPRSGDLSVYWYQQSLDQGLQFLIQYYNGEERAKGNILERFSAQQFPDLHSELNLSSLELGDSALYFCASSVAPSWGDGYTFGSGTRLTVV.

The chain joins TRBV12-3 or TRBV12-4 to TRBJ1-2; D call uncertain. The ends were cut back, 2 bases at V and 4 bases at J, with 8 bases in the middle. The CDR3 covers 13 residues. The CDR3: CASSLLRSYGYTF. Here the CDR3 DNA reads TGTGCCAGCAGTTTACTTAGGAGCTATGGCTACACCTTC.

V is TRBV7-2 and J is TRBJ1-5; D perhaps matches TRBD1 (5 bases). The CDR3 has 15 amino acids. Germline CDR1 is SGHTA and CDR2 is FQGNSA. V was clipped by 5 bases and J by 0 bases, with 11 bases between them. The CDR3 sequence: CASSPQGNSNQPQHF. The DNA for the CDR3 is TGTGCCAGCAGCCCCCAGGGTAATAGCAATCAGCCCCAGCATTTT. The variable domain in full, completed from reference TRBV7-2 and TRBJ1-5, reads GAGVSQSPSNKVTEKGKDVELRCDPISGHTALYWYRQSLGQGLEFLIYFQGNSAPDKSGLPSDRFSAERTGGSVSTLTIQRTQQEDSAVYLCASSPQGNSNQPQHFGDGTRLSIL.

Concerning this clone itself: A much larger clone differs by one base, so this may be a read error. The genes are TRBV10-1 and TRBJ2-1; 10 positions agree with TRBD1. Germline CDR1 and CDR2: WNHNN and SYGVQD (reference sequence). V gave up 6 bases and J gave up 3 bases; unmatched junction bases: 2. The CDR3 covers 14 residues. CDR3 nucleotide sequence: TGCGCCAGCAGCCGGACAGGGGGCTACAATGAGCAGTTCTTC. Translated: CASSRTGGYNEQFF.

V usage is TRBV12-3 or TRBV12-4 and J usage is TRBJ1-2, with D uncertain. The CDR3 covers 13 residues. Trimming pared 4 bases from V and 8 bases from J, leaving 14 bases between. The CDR3 nucleotides are TGTGCCAGCAGTTATTCGGAGGCCGGGGGCTACACCTTC. It yields the protein CASSYSEAGGYTF.

The chain has TRBV27 and TRBJ2-7; 11 nucleotides match TRBD1. V shed 1 base and J 5 bases; nucleotides not matched to a gene: 1. CDR3 length: 14 residues. Germline V lookup: CDR1 MNHEY, CDR2 SMNVEV (reference sequence). As DNA, the CDR3 is TGTGCCAGCAGTTTATGGGACAGGGGGAACGAGCAGTACTTC. This encodes CASSLWDRGNEQYF.

J is TRBJ1-6 and V is TRBV10-1; 7 nucleotides agree with TRBD1. With 3 bases clipped from V and 10 bases from J, the junction kept 6 bases outside the gene matches. This CDR3 is built from 14 residues. Germline assignment: CDR1 WNHNN and CDR2 SYGVQD (reference sequence). This chain's CDR3 is CASSEDRARSPLHF. CDR3 sequence (DNA): TGCGCCAGCAGTGAAGACAGGGCGAGATCACCCCTCCACTTT.